One and the same sample provided the 29 T cell receptor beta chains below, sequenced in a study of control samples from healthy donors and cancer patients (dated by TCRdb to 2020 to 2022). Preparation of the library involved the immunoSEQ multiplex PCR assay. Entries here come from immuneACCESS through TCRdb and include only in-frame sequences with V and J called. Some clones fail to appear in such tables; in the studies checked, an unresolved V gene covers under half of the shortfall, and the cause of the remainder is unknown. This sample is represented by around 20,000 clones; approximately 78% of them were singletons. Around 26% of the sample rests with the top ten. Material: PBMCs. The receptors stem from a man older than 75 with head and neck cancer.

V and J are TRBV6-1 and TRBJ2-7; D gene uncertain. From germline, CDR1 is MNHNS and CDR2 SASEGT. Trimming cost V 1 base and J 8 bases, with 18 bases left between them. This CDR3 region has 15 residues. CDR3 DNA: TGTGCCAGCAGTGAAGAGGGTACAGTGTGGAGCAAGCAGTACTTC. This gives the protein CASSEEGTVWSKQYF.

This chain uses TRBV29-1 with TRBJ1-2; tentatively, D is TRBD1 (6 bases). The V gene's germline CDR1 is SQVTM and CDR2 ANQGSEA. With 5 bases removed from V and 5 bases from J, the gap between germline ends came to 15 bases. CDR3 length: 13 amino acids. CDR3 sequence: CSVRKGEAYGYTF. The DNA of the CDR3 is TGCAGCGTTCGGAAGGGGGAGGCTTATGGCTACACCTTC.

The chain has TRBV4-1 and TRBJ2-3; D is undetermined. The CDR3 extends over 13 amino acids. In germline, CDR1 is MGHRA, CDR2 YSYEKL. Trimming shortened V by 5 bases and J by 0 bases, and 6 bases separated the two germline ends. CDR3 region: CASSFGSTDTQYF. As DNA, the CDR3 is TGCGCCAGCAGCTTCGGAAGCACAGATACGCAGTATTTT.

This chain connects TRBV5-1 to TRBJ2-2; D not certain. Trimming removed 2 bases at V and 8 bases at J, with 7 bases between. Germline V lookup: CDR1 SGHRS, CDR2 YFSETQ. This CDR3 comprises 12 residues. Written as DNA, the CDR3 is TGCGCCAGCAGCTTACTAAGAGGGGAGCTGTTTTTT. This gives the protein CASSLLRGELFF.

The gene calls are TRBV5-4 and TRBJ1-2; D unclear. CDR3 length: 13 amino acids. V was shortened by 2 bases and J by 4 bases, with 9 bases between the two germline ends. From germline, CDR1 is SGHNT and CDR2 YYREEE (reference sequence). The CDR3 bases are TGTGCCAGCAGCTTTGGGGAGGGCTATGGCTACACCTTC. Its protein product is CASSFGEGYGYTF.

With regard to this clone: Different DNA sequences within this sample yield the same CDR3. This chain connects TRBV10-1 to TRBJ1-1; D is undetermined. The V end was cut by 0 bases, the J end by 1 base, with 9 bases between. The CDR3 has 15 residues. CDR1 is WNHNN, CDR2 SYGVQD, per germline (reference sequence). The CDR3 loop reads CASSESLSQNTEAFF. In DNA, the CDR3 is TGCGCCAGCAGTGAGTCCTTGAGTCAGAACACTGAAGCTTTCTTT.

This clone was seen a handful of times. The chain has TRBV12-3 or TRBV12-4 and TRBJ2-7; D is uncertain. The CDR3 runs to 13 residues. Trimming took off 1 base at V and 3 bases at J, with 7 bases between the two ends. In DNA, the CDR3 is TGTGCCAGCAGTTTAGGACATTACTACGAGCAGTACTTC. Translated, it gives CASSLGHYYEQYF.

The table lists this clone with a few counts. V usage is TRBV24-1 and J usage is TRBJ2-3, with D perhaps matching TRBD2 (6 bases). V lost 4 bases and J lost 1, with 11 bases in between. The length of the CDR3 is 15 residues. Germline-derived CDR1 and CDR2 are KGHDR and SFDVKD. CDR3 bases: TGTGCCACCAGTGACCCTCAGCGGGGCACAGATACGCAGTATTTT. Its translation: CATSDPQRGTDTQYF.

V is TRBV5-4 and J is TRBJ2-1; D remains ambiguous. This CDR3 spans 17 amino acids. CDR1 is SGHNT and CDR2 is YYREEE in the germline V gene (reference sequence). The V and J ends lost 0 bases and 0 bases respectively, with 13 bases between them. The CDR3 DNA reads TGTGCCAGCAGCTTGGAGCCCCCTTCTAGCTCCTACAATGAGCAGTTCTTC. Translating it yields CASSLEPPSSSYNEQFF.

The chain is built from TRBV5-4 and TRBJ1-5, with D maybe TRBD1 (6 bases). The CDR3 consists of 15 residues. Per germline, CDR1 SGHNT and CDR2 YYREEE (reference sequence). V lost 0 bases, J lost 1 base, and 8 bases lay in between. The CDR3 protein is CASSLDRESNQPQHF. The CDR3 bases are TGTGCCAGCAGCTTGGACAGGGAAAGCAATCAGCCCCAGCATTTT.

The chain recombines TRBV7-9 with TRBJ2-5, with D perhaps matching TRBD1 or TRBD2 (6 bases each). The CDR3 spans 14 residues. Germline lookup yields CDR1 SEHNR and CDR2 FQNEAQ (reference sequence). Trimming took 7 bases from V and 5 from J, leaving 17 bases between them. The CDR3, as DNA: TGTGCCAGCATCCTTCGGGGGCCCCCCGAGACCCAGTACTTC. It translates to CASILRGPPETQYF.

The gene calls are TRBV7-3 and TRBJ2-2, with 12 nucleotides matching TRBD1. CDR1 and CDR2 from the germline V gene are SGHTA and FQGTGA. V lost 5 bases, J lost 8 bases, and 18 bases stayed unmatched. The CDR3 spans 19 residues. The CDR3 spells CASSPRPPPGQGALGELFF. The CDR3 DNA reads as TGTGCCAGCAGCCCACGCCCACCACCGGGACAGGGGGCACTGGGGGAGCTGTTTTTT.

The genes are TRBV19 and TRBJ1-1; weak D call: TRBD1 (6 bases). Germline loops: CDR1 LNHDA, CDR2 SQIVND (reference sequence). This CDR3 is built from 15 residues. Trimming shortened V by 1 base and J by 2 bases, and 11 bases separated the two germline ends. CDR3 sequence (DNA): TGTGCCAGTAGTATAGCAGGGGACGCAAACACTGAAGCTTTCTTT. Protein sequence: CASSIAGDANTEAFF.

The genes are TRBV19 and TRBJ1-1; D uncertain. Germline V lookup: CDR1 LNHDA, CDR2 SQIVND (reference sequence). The CDR3 contains 14 residues. V lost 11 bases to trimming and J lost 0 bases, with 16 bases between them. Here the CDR3 reads CAVSSEALNTEAFF. In DNA form, the CDR3 reads TGTGCCGTATCCTCGGAGGCCTTGAACACTGAAGCTTTCTTT.

For this clone: The sample contains more than one DNA sequence encoding this CDR3. The J gene is TRBJ2-7, the V gene TRBV5-1, with D possibly being TRBD2 (5 bases). The CDR3 length is 14 residues. Germline values: CDR1 SGHRS, CDR2 YFSETQ. V lost 0 bases, J lost 0 bases, and 7 bases lay in between. The CDR3 loop reads CASSLASGSYEQYF. The CDR3 DNA is TGCGCCAGCAGCTTGGCCAGCGGCTCCTACGAGCAGTACTTC.

This clone was observed a few times. This chain connects TRBV10-1 to TRBJ2-2; D call uncertain. The CDR3 loop spans 12 amino acids. The germline V gene encodes CDR1 WNHNN and CDR2 SYGVQD (reference sequence). Trimming shortened V by 5 bases and J by 0 bases, and 1 base separated the two germline ends. The CDR3 nucleotides read TGCGCCAGCAGTCCGAACACCGGGGAGCTGTTTTTT. Translating it yields CASSPNTGELFF.

V gene TRBV18 combines with J gene TRBJ2-7; 11 bases match TRBD2. Trimming cost V 4 bases and J 2 bases; bases outside gene matches: 1. The CDR3 has 14 residues. Germline lookup yields CDR1 KGHSH and CDR2 LQKENI. CDR3 DNA sequence: TGTGCCAGCTCACTACTAGCGGGGGCCTACGAGCAGTACTTC. Its translation: CASSLLAGAYEQYF. Together with reference TRBV18 and TRBJ2-7, the CDR3 gives the full variable domain: NAGVMQNPRHLVRRRGQEARLRCSPMKGHSHVYWYRQLPEEGLKFMVYLQKENIIDESGMPKERFSAEFPKEGPSILRIQQVVRGDSAAYFCASSLLAGAYEQYFGPGTRLTVT.

J is TRBJ1-5 and V is TRBV2; D unclear. The CDR3 covers 14 residues. CDR1 is SNHLY, CDR2 FYNNEI, per germline. The V gene lost 7 bases and the J gene lost 4 bases, with 14 bases spanning the gap. The CDR3 DNA reads as TGTGCCAGCAATGTTAGGGCGGAGAATCAGCCCCAGCATTTT. The encoded protein is CASNVRAENQPQHF.

The V gene is TRBV9, the J gene TRBJ2-1, with D perhaps TRBD2 (6 bases). CDR3 size: 15 residues. The germline V gene has CDR1 SGDLS and CDR2 YYNGEE. V lost 0 bases and J 5 bases, leaving 12 bases between the germline ends. CDR3 bases: TGTGCCAGCAGCGTAGGGGGAGGAGCGCACAATGAGCAGTTCTTC. Protein: CASSVGGGAHNEQFF.

The gene calls are TRBV7-8 and TRBJ1-4; weak D call: TRBD1 (5 bases). Looked up from germline, CDR1 is SGHVS and CDR2 is FQNEAQ. The CDR3 has 15 amino acids. Trimming took off 2 bases at V and 0 bases at J, with 7 bases between the two ends. CDR3 sequence reads: CASSLRTSTNEKLFF. CDR3 nucleotide sequence: TGTGCCAGCAGCTTAAGGACATCAACTAATGAAAAACTGTTTTTT. Based on the CDR3 plus reference TRBV7-8 and TRBJ1-4, the full variable domain is GAGVSQSPRYKVAKRGQDVALRCDPISGHVSLFWYQQALGQGPEFLTYFQNEAQLDKSGLPSDRFFAERPEGSVSTLKIQRTQQEDSAVYLCASSLRTSTNEKLFFGSGTQLSVL.

V is TRBV7-9 and J is TRBJ2-4; possible D gene TRBD2, 6 bases. Looked up from germline, CDR1 is SEHNR and CDR2 is FQNEAQ (reference sequence). Trimming left V 2 bases short and J 1 base short, with 18 bases between. CDR3 size: 18 residues. The CDR3 DNA follows: TGTGCCAGCAGCTTATGGGGGTCGCGGGGAATGGCCAAAAACATTCAGTACTTC. Residues: CASSLWGSRGMAKNIQYF. The whole variable domain, remainder taken from reference TRBV7-9 and TRBJ2-4, is DTGVSQNPRHKITKRGQNVTFRCDPISEHNRLYWYRQTLGQGPEFLTYFQNEAQLEKSRLLSDRFSAERPKGSFSTLEIQRTEQGDSAMYLCASSLWGSRGMAKNIQYFGAGTRLSVL.

The chain joins TRBV3-1 (or the pseudogene TRBV3-2) to TRBJ1-1; D is undetermined. Between the trimmed V and J ends, which lost 6 bases and 6 bases, there was a span of 11 bases. The CDR3 runs to 12 residues. CDR1 LGHDT and CDR2 YNNKEL come from the germline V gene (reference sequence). The CDR3, as DNA: TGTGCCAGCAGGGATCTGAGGCCTGAAGCTTTCTTT. Translating gives CASRDLRPEAFF.

The chain links TRBV5-4 to TRBJ1-2; D possibly corresponds to TRBD1 (5 bases). CDR3 length: 15 residues. Trimming took off 0 bases at V and 0 bases at J, with 9 bases between the two ends. Germline values: CDR1 SGHNT, CDR2 YYREEE (reference sequence). The CDR3 DNA is TGTGCCAGCAGCTTGGACAGACAGTCTAACTATGGCTACACCTTC. Its protein is CASSLDRQSNYGYTF. The full variable domain, rest sourced from reference TRBV5-4 and TRBJ1-2, is ETGVTQSPTHLIKTRGQQVTLRCSSQSGHNTVSWYQQALGQGPQFIFQYYREEENGRGNFPPRFSGLQFPNYSSELNVNALELDDSALYLCASSLDRQSNYGYTFGSGTRLTVV.

The table lists this clone with a count of one. The rearrangement links TRBV15 to TRBJ1-5, with TRBD1 as a possible D gene (5 bases). V gave up 0 bases and J gave up 13 bases, with 16 bases separating them. The V gene's germline CDR1 is LNHNV and CDR2 YYDKDF (reference sequence). The CDR3 contains 14 residues. The CDR3 loop is CATSRDYTSGGQHF. The CDR3 coding sequence is TGTGCCACCAGCAGAGATTACACCTCCGGGGGGCAGCATTTT.

This rearrangement joins TRBV11-2 to TRBJ2-1, with 7 nucleotides matching TRBD2. The J segment lost 13 bases and the V segment lost 5 bases, leaving 11 bases of the junction unmatched. Germline lookup yields CDR1 SGHAT and CDR2 FQNNGV. The CDR3 is made up of 13 amino acids. CDR3 bases: TGTGCCAGCAGCGCCCTCATGGGACTAACACAGTTCTTC. This encodes CASSALMGLTQFF.

The table lists this clone with a few counts. The chain combines TRBV19 with TRBJ1-1; no clear D. This CDR3 region has 13 residues. From germline, CDR1 is LNHDA and CDR2 SQIVND (reference sequence). Deletions cut 3 bases from V and 1 base from J, with 6 bases between. CDR3 region: CASSMWGNTEAFF. The CDR3 DNA is TGTGCCAGTAGTATGTGGGGGAACACTGAAGCTTTCTTT.

This sequence joins TRBV10-2 and TRBJ2-3, with D unclear. CDR1 and CDR2 (germline): WSHSY, SAAADI. This CDR3 has 13 residues. Trimming shortened V by 3 bases and J by 4 bases, and 8 bases separated the two germline ends. CDR3 sequence reads: CASSDGSPDTQYF. For the CDR3, the DNA is TGCGCCAGCAGTGATGGAAGTCCAGATACGCAGTATTTT.

V usage is TRBV6-5 and J usage is TRBJ2-7, with 7 bases identical to TRBD2. The germline CDR1 and CDR2 sequences are MNHEY and SVGAGI. Trimming at V came to 6 bases and at J to 1 base, leaving 0 bases not matched to a gene. The CDR3 spans 12 residues. The CDR3 region is CASRRESYEQYF. DNA of the CDR3: TGTGCCAGCAGGCGGGAGTCCTACGAGCAGTACTTC.

This clone has a handful of counts. The rearrangement uses TRBV27 and TRBJ2-6; D may match TRBD1 or TRBD2 (5 bases each). This CDR3 comprises 16 residues. The V end lost 5 bases, the J end lost 4 bases, and 15 bases lay between the germline ends. Germline CDR1 and CDR2: MNHEY and SMNVEV (reference sequence). CDR3 DNA: TGTGCCAGCAGTCCCCTCCCCGGGGCCGGGGCCAACGTCCTGACTTTC. This codes for CASSPLPGAGANVLTF.